This T cell receptor beta chain was captured in a study of blood T cell repertoires in COVID-19. About the study: Sources were T cells, B-cell-depleted T cells, or PBMCs; the material itself was cDNA or gDNA.

As processed by the authors: Cell counts per sample came from amplifying reference gene primers. TCRdb keeps only in-frame clones here, not all; method: immunoSEQ multiplex PCR. Clone size and the V and J calls come from that table; the DNA yielded D and trimming. The table lists about 180,000 clones, approximately 84% of them singletons. CDR1 and CDR2 (germline): SGHRS, YFSETQ. The trim removed 4 bases at V and 4 bases at J, leaving 8 bases unmatched. The CDR3 runs to 16 residues. V and J are TRBV5-1 and TRBJ2-5; 12 bases align to TRBD1. The clonotype comes from a man aged 18 to 30 with active or convalescent COVID-19. Sequencing input: peripheral blood. The chain's CDR3 is CASSPGTGGTPETQYF. The CDR3 DNA follows: TGCGCCAGCAGCCCCGGGACAGGGGGCACGCCAGAGACCCAGTACTTC.